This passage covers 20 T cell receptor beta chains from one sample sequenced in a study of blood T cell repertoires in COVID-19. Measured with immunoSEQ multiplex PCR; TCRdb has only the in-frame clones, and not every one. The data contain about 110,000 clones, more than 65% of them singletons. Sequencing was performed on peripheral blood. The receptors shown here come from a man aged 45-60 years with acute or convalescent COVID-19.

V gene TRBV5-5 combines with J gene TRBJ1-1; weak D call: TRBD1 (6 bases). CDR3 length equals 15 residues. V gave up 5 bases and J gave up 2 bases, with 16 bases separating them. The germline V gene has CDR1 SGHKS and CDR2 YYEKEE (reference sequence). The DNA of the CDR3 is TGTGCCAGCAGTTGGGGGCAAGGATCAAACACTGAAGCTTTCTTT. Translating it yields CASSWGQGSNTEAFF.

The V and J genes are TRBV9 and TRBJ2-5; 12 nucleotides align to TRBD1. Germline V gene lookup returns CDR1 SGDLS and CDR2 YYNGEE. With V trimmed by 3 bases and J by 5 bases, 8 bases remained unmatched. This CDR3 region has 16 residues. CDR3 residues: CASSAGGTGGLETQYF. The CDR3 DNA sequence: TGTGCCAGCAGCGCCGGAGGGACAGGGGGCTTGGAGACCCAGTACTTC.

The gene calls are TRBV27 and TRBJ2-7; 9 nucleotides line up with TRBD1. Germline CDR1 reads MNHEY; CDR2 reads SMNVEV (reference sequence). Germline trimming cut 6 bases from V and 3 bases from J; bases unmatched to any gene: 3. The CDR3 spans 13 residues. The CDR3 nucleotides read TGTGCCAGCAGCCCGGACAGGGGCTACGAGCAGTACGTC. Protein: CASSPDRGYEQYV.

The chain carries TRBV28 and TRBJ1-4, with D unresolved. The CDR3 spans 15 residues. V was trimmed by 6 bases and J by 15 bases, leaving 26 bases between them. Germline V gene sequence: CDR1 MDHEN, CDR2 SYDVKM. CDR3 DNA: TGTGCCAGCAGAAATCCTCTTATGGTGGTTGGCCCGATGTTTTTT. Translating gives CASRNPLMVVGPMFF.

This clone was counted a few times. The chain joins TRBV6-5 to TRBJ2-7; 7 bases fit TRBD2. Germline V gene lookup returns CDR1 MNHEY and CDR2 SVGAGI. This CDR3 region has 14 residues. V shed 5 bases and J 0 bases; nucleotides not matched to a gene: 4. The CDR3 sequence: CASSPRTSSYEQYV. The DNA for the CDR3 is TGTGCCAGCAGTCCGCGGACTAGCTCCTACGAGCAGTACGTC.

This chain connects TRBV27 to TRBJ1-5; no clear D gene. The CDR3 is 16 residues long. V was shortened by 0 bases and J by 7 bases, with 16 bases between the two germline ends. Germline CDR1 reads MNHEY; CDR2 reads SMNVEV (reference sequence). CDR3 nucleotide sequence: TGTGCCAGCAGTTTATCGGCACCTTATGGAGGCCAGCCCCAGCATTTT. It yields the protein CASSLSAPYGGQPQHF.

The CDR3 DNA follows: TGTGCCAGCAGTTTGACTCACATCTACAATGAGCAGTTCTTC. This translates into CASSLTHIYNEQFF. The chain is built from TRBV28 and TRBJ2-1; no clear D. This CDR3 comprises 14 residues. Germline V gene sequence: CDR1 MDHEN, CDR2 SYDVKM. Deletions cut 3 bases from V and 3 bases from J, with 9 bases between.

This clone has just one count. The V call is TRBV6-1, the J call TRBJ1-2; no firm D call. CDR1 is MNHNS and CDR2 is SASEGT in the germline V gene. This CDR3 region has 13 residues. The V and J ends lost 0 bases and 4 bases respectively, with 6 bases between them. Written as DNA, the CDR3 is TGTGCCAGCAGTGAAGCGCGTCCCTATGGCTACACCTTC. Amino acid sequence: CASSEARPYGYTF.

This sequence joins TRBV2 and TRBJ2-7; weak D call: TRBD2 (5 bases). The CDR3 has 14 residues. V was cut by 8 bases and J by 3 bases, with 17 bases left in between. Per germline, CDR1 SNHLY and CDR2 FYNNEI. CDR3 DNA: TGTGCCAGCGACACGAATGGACTTCTCTACGAGCAGTACGTC. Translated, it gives CASDTNGLLYEQYV.

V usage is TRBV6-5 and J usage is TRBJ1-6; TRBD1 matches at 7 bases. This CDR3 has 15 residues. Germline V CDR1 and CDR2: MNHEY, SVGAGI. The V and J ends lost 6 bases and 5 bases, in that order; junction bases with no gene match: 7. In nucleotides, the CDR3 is TGTGCCAGCAGCCGACAGGGTGAGGATAATTCACCCCTCCACTTT. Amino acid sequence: CASSRQGEDNSPLHF.

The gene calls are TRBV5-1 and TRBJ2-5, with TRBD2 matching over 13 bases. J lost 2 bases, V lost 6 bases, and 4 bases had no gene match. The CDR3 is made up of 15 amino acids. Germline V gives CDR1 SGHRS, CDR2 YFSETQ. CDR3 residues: CASIPGLAGQETQYF. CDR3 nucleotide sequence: TGCGCCAGCATACCGGGACTAGCGGGGCAAGAGACCCAGTACTTC.

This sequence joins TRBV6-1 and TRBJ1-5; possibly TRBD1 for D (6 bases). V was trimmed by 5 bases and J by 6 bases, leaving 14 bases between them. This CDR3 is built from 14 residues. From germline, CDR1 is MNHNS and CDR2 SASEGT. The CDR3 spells CASSPPGGGQPQHF. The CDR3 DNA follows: TGTGCCAGCAGTCCCCCTGGGGGCGGTCAGCCCCAGCATTTT.

The CDR3 bases are TGTGCCAGCACGGGACAGGCAAAAAATGAGCAGTTCTTC. It codes for CASTGQAKNEQFF. This chain joins TRBV12-3 or TRBV12-4 and TRBJ2-1, with 8 bases identical to TRBD1. The V segment lost 7 bases and the J segment 7 bases; nucleotides outside the gene matches: 6. This CDR3 has 13 residues.

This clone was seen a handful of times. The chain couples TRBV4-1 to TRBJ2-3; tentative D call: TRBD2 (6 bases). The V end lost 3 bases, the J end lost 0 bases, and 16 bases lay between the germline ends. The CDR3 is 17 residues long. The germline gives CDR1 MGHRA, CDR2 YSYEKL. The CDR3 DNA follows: TGCGCCAGCAGCCACCACCGGGACTCCCCAAGCACAGATACGCAGTATTTT. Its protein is CASSHHRDSPSTDTQYF.

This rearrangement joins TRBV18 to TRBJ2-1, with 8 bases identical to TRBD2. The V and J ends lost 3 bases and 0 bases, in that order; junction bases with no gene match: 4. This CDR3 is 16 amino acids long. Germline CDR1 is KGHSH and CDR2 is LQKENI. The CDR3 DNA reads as TGTGCCAGCTCACCTAGCGGGGCGAGCTCCTACAATGAGCAGTTCTTC. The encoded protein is CASSPSGASSYNEQFF. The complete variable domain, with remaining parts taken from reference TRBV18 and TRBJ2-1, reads NAGVMQNPRHLVRRRGQEARLRCSPMKGHSHVYWYRQLPEEGLKFMVYLQKENIIDESGMPKERFSAEFPKEGPSILRIQQVVRGDSAAYFCASSPSGASSYNEQFFGPGTRLTVL.

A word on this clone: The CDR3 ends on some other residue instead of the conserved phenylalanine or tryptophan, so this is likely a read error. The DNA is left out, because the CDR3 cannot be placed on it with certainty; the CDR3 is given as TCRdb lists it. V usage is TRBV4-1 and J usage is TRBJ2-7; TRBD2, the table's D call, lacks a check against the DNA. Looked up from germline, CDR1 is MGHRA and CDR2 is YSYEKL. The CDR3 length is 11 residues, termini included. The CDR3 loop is CASSQDKCGHR.

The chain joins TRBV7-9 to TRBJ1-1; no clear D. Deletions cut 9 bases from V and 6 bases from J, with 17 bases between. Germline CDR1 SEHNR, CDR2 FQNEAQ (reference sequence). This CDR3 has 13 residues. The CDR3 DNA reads TGTGCCAGTAAAGAGGATGAGACCGCTGAAGCTTTCTTT. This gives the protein CASKEDETAEAFF.

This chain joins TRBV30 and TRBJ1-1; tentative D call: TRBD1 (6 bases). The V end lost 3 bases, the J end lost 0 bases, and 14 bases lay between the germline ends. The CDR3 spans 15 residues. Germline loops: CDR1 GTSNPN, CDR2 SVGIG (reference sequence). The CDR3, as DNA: TGTGCCTGGAGGAGCTGGACAGCAATGAACACTGAAGCTTTCTTT. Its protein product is CAWRSWTAMNTEAFF.

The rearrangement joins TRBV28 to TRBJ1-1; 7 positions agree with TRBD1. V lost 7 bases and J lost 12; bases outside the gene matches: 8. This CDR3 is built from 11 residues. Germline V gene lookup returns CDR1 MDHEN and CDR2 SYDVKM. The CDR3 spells CASTQQGWPFF. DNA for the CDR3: TGTGCCAGCACCCAACAGGGGTGGCCTTTCTTT.

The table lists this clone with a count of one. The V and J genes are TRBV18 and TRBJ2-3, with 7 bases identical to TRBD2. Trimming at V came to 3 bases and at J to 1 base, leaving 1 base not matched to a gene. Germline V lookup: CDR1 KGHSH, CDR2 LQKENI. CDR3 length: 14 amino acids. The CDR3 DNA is TGTGCCAGCTCACCTACTAGCGGCACAGATACGCAGTATTTT. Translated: CASSPTSGTDTQYF.